This paragraph reports one TCR beta chain. This table comes from immunoSEQ multiplex PCR, and its TCRdb copy is limited to in-frame clones, with some not included. The sample gives roughly 25,000 clones, around 81% of which show up once; about 7% is in the top ten. This record belongs to a study of blood T cell repertoires in COVID-19. CDR3 size: 14 residues. Germline assignment: CDR1 SNHLY and CDR2 FYNNEI. The junction had 6 bases not matched to a gene; V was cut back by 5 bases and J by 4 bases. V gene TRBV2 combines with J gene TRBJ1-2, with 8 bases aligning to TRBD1. The receptor was derived from a man aged 65-85 years with acute or convalescent COVID-19. Material for sequencing was peripheral blood. The CDR3 coding sequence is TGTGCCAGCAGTACGGACAGGGTCACCTATGGCTACACCTTC. Its protein is CASSTDRVTYGYTF.